This T cell receptor (beta chain) was documented in a study of CD8 T cells in ankylosing spondylitis. Study-level results: A motif in TCR beta, a set of 8 or 9 highly homologous variants, appeared characteristic of ankylosing spondylitis blood. Disease-linked clones reportedly showed significant enrichment in matched ankylosing spondylitis synovial fluid. Earlier authors reported some of these motif variants in reactive arthritis synovial fluid and blood. Researchers report that disease-linked clones proved CD8+ and relatively rare in peripheral blood.

The TCR beta libraries were generated through quantitative 5'-RACE incorporating molecular barcodes. TCRdb re-called the 5' RACE reads with MiXCR, one entry per CDR3 protein. The sample yields 800,000 to 900,000 distinct CDR3 sequences, approximately 10% seen once. This clonotype was picked up a small number of times. What it recognizes is unknown. Sequencing used blood, either unsorted or a sorted T cell fraction (not recorded which). The TCR was taken from a male donor with ankylosing spondylitis.

This chain's CDR3 is CASSNRRGLRTEAFF. CDR3 nucleotide sequence: TGTGCCAGCAGTAACCGCAGGGGTCTTAGAACTGAAGCTTTCTTT. The V and J genes are TRBV12-3 or TRBV12-4 and TRBJ1-1; weak D call: TRBD1 (6 bases). CDR3 length: 15 residues. The V gene lost 5 bases and the J gene lost 5 bases, with 18 bases spanning the gap.